The 11 T cell receptor beta chains reported below all come from one sample, sequenced in a study of T cell repertoires in cytomegalovirus infection. TCRdb redid the calling of the reads with MiXCR, one entry per CDR3 protein. The data show 490,000 or so distinct CDR3 sequences, about 11% seen once. Material for sequencing was PBMCs. These receptors all stem from a human donor in good health (CMV status not recorded). Some clones in this sample may be carry-over from other donors' samples.

This clonotype was observed at least ten times. The chain couples TRBV12-3 or TRBV12-4 to TRBJ1-4; the D gene is possibly TRBD1 (6 bases). With 5 bases removed from V and 5 bases from J, the gap between germline ends came to 15 bases. The CDR3 covers 15 residues. As DNA, the CDR3 is TGTGCCAGCAGTGTTCTTGGGGGCCCGAATGAAAAACTGTTTTTT. Protein: CASSVLGGPNEKLFF.

Many counts were recorded for this clonotype. The rearrangement links TRBV7-9 to TRBJ2-1; TRBD2 aligns across 13 bases. The germline CDR1 and CDR2 sequences are SEHNR and FQNEAQ (reference sequence). The V and J ends lost 5 bases and 3 bases, in that order; junction bases with no gene match: 4. CDR3 size: 16 residues. The CDR3 sequence: CASSQTSGRYYNEQFF. In DNA form, the CDR3 reads TGTGCCAGCAGCCAGACTAGCGGGAGGTACTACAATGAGCAGTTCTTC.

This clonotype has a count of ten or more. This chain links TRBV5-1 with TRBJ1-5; no clear D. The V gene lost 0 bases and the J gene lost 3 bases, with 19 bases spanning the gap. CDR3 length: 18 amino acids. CDR1 and CDR2 from the germline V gene are SGHRS and YFSETQ. The CDR3 reads CASSLEPPGSLSNQPQHF. CDR3 in DNA: TGCGCCAGCAGCTTGGAGCCCCCTGGCAGCCTTTCCAATCAGCCCCAGCATTTT.

This clonotype was counted ten times or more. The gene calls are TRBV7-9 and TRBJ2-2, with a possible D match to TRBD1 (5 bases). V lost 6 bases and J lost 5, with 13 bases in between. Germline V gene data show CDR1 as SEHNR and CDR2 as FQNEAQ (reference sequence). The CDR3 extends over 14 amino acids. CDR3 coding DNA: TGTGCCAGCAGTGGGAACAGGAAAACCGGGGAGCTGTTTTTT. This sequence encodes CASSGNRKTGELFF. The full variable domain, in which reference TRBV7-9 and TRBJ2-2 provide the parts outside the CDR3, is DTGVSQNPRHKITKRGQNVTFRCDPISEHNRLYWYRQTLGQGPEFLTYFQNEAQLEKSRLLSDRFSAERPKGSFSTLEIQRTEQGDSAMYLCASSGNRKTGELFFGEGSRLTVL.

V is TRBV14 and J is TRBJ1-6, with 10 bases identical to TRBD1. There are 15 residues in the CDR3. Germline CDR1 and CDR2: SGHDN and FVKESK. The ends lost 3 bases at V and 8 bases at J; junction bases unmatched: 4. In nucleotides, the CDR3 is TGTGCCAGCAGCCAGACAGGGGGCTGGGATTCACCCCTCCACTTT. As protein: CASSQTGGWDSPLHF.

This clonotype has at least ten counts. CDR3 coding DNA: TGTGCCAGCAGCTCCAACCAGGCCGGGGAGCTGTTTTTT. Protein: CASSSNQAGELFF. The chain carries TRBV7-2 and TRBJ2-2; D remains ambiguous. Germline CDR1 SGHTA, CDR2 FQGNSA. Trimming pared 4 bases from V and 6 bases from J, leaving 9 bases between. CDR3 length equals 13 residues.

This clonotype was counted ten times or more. The V call is TRBV7-9, the J call TRBJ1-2; D call uncertain. The CDR3 consists of 13 residues. V was shortened by 5 bases and J by 0 bases, with 7 bases between the two germline ends. Germline CDR1 and CDR2: SEHNR and FQNEAQ (reference sequence). CDR3 sequence: CASSVESNYGYTF. In DNA, the CDR3 is TGTGCCAGCAGCGTCGAATCTAACTATGGCTACACCTTC.

This clonotype was detected many times. J is TRBJ1-1 and V is TRBV5-1; D call uncertain. V shed 0 bases and J shed 0 bases, with 6 bases lying between them. From germline, CDR1 is SGHRS and CDR2 YFSETQ. The CDR3 loop spans 14 amino acids. Here the CDR3 reads CASSLENMNTEAFF. The CDR3 DNA reads as TGCGCCAGCAGCTTGGAGAATATGAACACTGAAGCTTTCTTT.

There are many counts of this clonotype. The chain has TRBV11-2 and TRBJ2-5; no definite D call. Deletions cut 0 bases from V and 2 bases from J, with 7 bases between. The CDR3 runs 14 residues. Germline V lookup: CDR1 SGHAT, CDR2 FQNNGV. CDR3 nucleotide sequence: TGTGCCAGCAGCTTAGAGCGGAAACAAGAGACCCAGTACTTC. Protein product: CASSLERKQETQYF.

This CDR3 is CASRTGTSVFNEQFF. The DNA for the CDR3 is TGTGCCAGCAGAACCGGGACTAGCGTGTTCAATGAGCAGTTCTTC. The chain joins TRBV2 to TRBJ2-1; TRBD2 matches at 10 bases. Unmatched junction bases numbered 8, after V lost 6 bases and J lost 6 bases. Germline V CDR1 and CDR2: SNHLY, FYNNEI. This CDR3 is 15 amino acids long. Full variable domain (outside the CDR3, taken from reference TRBV2 and TRBJ2-1): EPEVTQTPSHQVTQMGQEVILRCVPISNHLYFYWYRQILGQKVEFLVSFYNNEISEKSEIFDDQFSVERPDGSNFTLKIRSTKLEDSAMYFCASRTGTSVFNEQFFGPGTRLTVL.

The table lists this clonotype with many counts. The rearrangement uses TRBV7-6 and TRBJ2-1, with D perhaps matching TRBD2 (5 bases). The V end was cut by 6 bases, the J end by 6 bases, with 18 bases between. Per germline, CDR1 SGHVS and CDR2 FNYEAQ. The CDR3 spans 15 residues. The CDR3 loop is CASSLSRSGSNEQFF. For the CDR3, the DNA is TGTGCCAGCAGTCTATCACGCTCGGGGAGCAATGAGCAGTTCTTC.